Listed below are T cell receptor beta chains from one sample, sequenced in a study of radiotherapy plus CTLA-4 blockade in lung cancer. Generated by immunoSEQ multiplex PCR, the TCRdb table keeps only in-frame clones and is missing some. The sample contains roughly 58,000 clones, about 80% of which appear only once. The sample was peripheral blood, taken from a patient treated with radiotherapy plus ipilimumab. These receptors were obtained from a human donor with non-small cell lung cancer whose response to radiotherapy plus ipilimumab could not be evaluated. CDR3s include the opening cysteine and the closing phenylalanine or tryptophan. The order of the fields is clone size, J gene, D gene, V gene, CDR3 protein, CDR3 DNA. A D gene is named only where the DNA matches it firmly. Some rows mark clone size as missing; the rest say once, few, many or name a class of expanded clone.

size: -; J: TRBJ1-1; D: -; V: TRBV6-6; CDR3: CASSYDRTNTEAFF; DNA: TGTGCCAGCAGTTACGACAGAACGAACACTGAAGCTTTCTTT
size: -; J: TRBJ2-2; D: TRBD2; V: TRBV5-1; CDR3: CASSPELAGDLGELFF; DNA: TGCGCCAGCAGCCCCGAGCTAGCGGGAGACTTGGGGGAGCTGTTTTTT
size: -; J: TRBJ2-1; D: TRBD2; V: TRBV4-1; CDR3: CASSQDTAPRAGGRDEQFF; DNA: TGCGCCAGCAGCCAAGATACCGCTCCTCGGGCGGGGGGGCGCGATGAGCAGTTCTTC
size: -; J: TRBJ2-5; D: -; V: TRBV4-3; CDR3: CASSQDYAQGQETQYF; DNA: TGCGCCAGCAGCCAAGATTACGCACAGGGACAAGAGACCCAGTACTTC
size: -; J: TRBJ2-2; D: TRBD2; V: TRBV30; CDR3: CAWSRLAGHSFGGELFF; DNA: TGTGCCTGGAGTAGACTAGCGGGACACAGTTTCGGAGGGGAGCTGTTTTTT
size: -; J: TRBJ1-4; D: TRBD1; V: TRBV25-1; CDR3: CASRAGQGVRSEKLFF; DNA: TGTGCCAGCAGGGCCGGACAGGGGGTAAGGAGTGAAAAACTGTTTTTT
size: -; J: TRBJ2-1; D: TRBD2; V: TRBV7-2; CDR3: CASSSTSGPYNEQFF; DNA: TGTGCCAGCAGCTCGACTAGCGGACCTTACAATGAGCAGTTCTTC
size: -; J: TRBJ2-5; D: TRBD2; V: TRBV7-2; CDR3: CASSAGMTSGGAQETQYF; DNA: TGTGCCAGCAGCGCTGGGATGACTAGCGGGGGGGCCCAAGAGACCCAGTACTTC
size: -; J: TRBJ2-7; D: -; V: TRBV5-1; CDR3: CASNFGGEVTYEQYF; DNA: TGCGCCAGCAACTTTGGAGGGGAGGTAACCTACGAGCAGTACTTC
size: -; J: TRBJ2-6; D: -; V: TRBV19; CDR3: CASSFQAGGANVLTF; DNA: TGTGCCAGTAGTTTCCAGGCTGGAGGGGCCAACGTCCTGACTTTC
size: -; J: TRBJ1-5; D: TRBD1; V: TRBV27; CDR3: CASRSTGTGYQPQHF; DNA: TGTGCCAGCAGATCGACCGGGACAGGCTACCAGCCCCAGCATTTT
size: -; J: TRBJ1-2; D: TRBD1; V: TRBV6-6; CDR3: CASSRDRGYGYTF; DNA: TGTGCCAGCAGCAGGGACAGGGGATATGGCTACACCTTC
size: -; J: TRBJ2-5; D: -; V: TRBV20-1; CDR3: CSARDLETQYF; DNA: TGCAGTGCTAGAGATCTGGAGACCCAGTACTTC
size: -; J: TRBJ2-7; D: -; V: TRBV4-3; CDR3: CASSQARAGSFYEQYF; DNA: TGCGCCAGCAGCCAAGCCCGGGCGGGGAGCTTCTACGAGCAGTACTTC
size: -; J: TRBJ2-3; D: -; V: TRBV4-1; CDR3: CASSLQGGRGSLTDTQYF; DNA: TGCGCCAGCAGCCTCCAAGGGGGGCGGGGGAGTTTAACAGATACGCAGTATTTT
size: -; J: TRBJ2-2; D: TRBD2; V: TRBV2; CDR3: CASRTGAGRVAGELFF; DNA: TGTGCCAGCAGGACGGGTGCAGGGAGGGTGGCCGGGGAGCTGTTTTTT
size: once; J: TRBJ2-2; D: -; V: TRBV6-1; CDR3: CASSVGTPNTGELFF; DNA: TGTGCCAGCAGTGTCGGGACTCCAAACACCGGGGAGCTGTTTTTT
size: -; J: TRBJ1-2; D: -; V: TRBV6-5; CDR3: CASRAGGVRNYGYTF; DNA: TGTGCCAGCAGAGCCGGCGGGGTACGAAACTATGGCTACACCTTC
size: -; J: TRBJ2-1; D: TRBD2; V: TRBV4-1; CDR3: CASSSRGTSGSSGNEQFF; DNA: TGCGCCAGCAGCAGTCGGGGGACTAGCGGGAGTTCGGGCAATGAGCAGTTCTTC
size: -; J: TRBJ1-1; D: -; V: TRBV5-6; CDR3: CASSLFRVRENTEAFF; DNA: TGTGCCAGCAGCTTGTTCCGGGTGAGGGAAAACACTGAAGCTTTCTTT
size: -; J: TRBJ2-1; D: TRBD2; V: TRBV4-1; CDR3: CASSLLRLAGLYNEQFF; DNA: TGCGCCAGCAGCCTTCTAAGACTAGCGGGGCTTTACAATGAGCAGTTCTTC
size: few; J: TRBJ2-2; D: TRBD2; V: TRBV25-1; CDR3: CASSGPKVREKGGELFF; DNA: TGTGCCAGCAGTGGCCCGAAGGTGCGGGAGAAGGGCGGGGAGCTGTTTTTT